The subject of this entry is one T cell receptor (beta chain). Its antigen is still unknown. The source of the sample is a study of radiotherapy plus CTLA-4 blockade in lung cancer. Study observations and caveats: Reportedly, early blood T cell clone dynamics best predicted response, with interferon-beta. Tumor-origin TCR clones grew in blood after radiotherapy plus ipilimumab.

The CDR3 loop spans 13 amino acids. Germline lookup yields CDR1 SEHNR and CDR2 FQNEAQ (reference sequence). The V end was cut by 5 bases, the J end by 6 bases, with 11 bases between. Sequenced by immunoSEQ multiplex PCR; TCRdb stores in-frame clones only, minus some. There are over 3,000 clones in the sample; around 82% occur only once, and about 4.6% lies in the top ten. The specimen was tumor tissue, collected from a patient treated with radiotherapy plus ipilimumab. This receptor was taken from a human donor with non-small cell lung cancer that progressed on radiotherapy plus ipilimumab. J is TRBJ2-1 and V is TRBV7-9; D is ambiguous. CDR3 nucleotides: TGTGCCAGCAGCCCTCCGGGCCCCAATGAGCAGTTCTTC. Translated: CASSPPGPNEQFF.